At least ten counts were recorded for the clone carrying this TCR beta chain. The time point is: blood at routine non-recurrence follow-up after resection. The input material, whole RNA from tumor, nontumor lung or frozen PBMC, was sequenced unsorted. This specimen comes from a study of spatial heterogeneity in lung cancer. About the study: Beta-chain sequences consistently outnumbered alpha-chain sequences in detection.

Germline V gene lookup returns CDR1 SGHTA and CDR2 FQGNSA. V was cut by 5 bases and J by 2 bases, with 8 bases left in between. The CDR3 is 13 residues long. Unique molecular identifiers tagged every individual TCR cDNA molecule. MiXCR, run by TCRdb on the 5' RACE reads, gives a single entry per CDR3 protein. The profile covers more than 30,000 distinct CDR3 sequences, with more than 9% appearing a single time and less than 35% taken by the ten largest. Specimen: PBMCs, collected at follow-up. This clonotype was obtained from a female donor with early-stage non-small cell lung cancer. The chain employs TRBV7-2 and TRBJ2-3; D is unresolved. The CDR3 DNA is TGTGCCAGCAGCCCGGCCCTCACAGATACGCAGTATTTT. Residues: CASSPALTDTQYF.